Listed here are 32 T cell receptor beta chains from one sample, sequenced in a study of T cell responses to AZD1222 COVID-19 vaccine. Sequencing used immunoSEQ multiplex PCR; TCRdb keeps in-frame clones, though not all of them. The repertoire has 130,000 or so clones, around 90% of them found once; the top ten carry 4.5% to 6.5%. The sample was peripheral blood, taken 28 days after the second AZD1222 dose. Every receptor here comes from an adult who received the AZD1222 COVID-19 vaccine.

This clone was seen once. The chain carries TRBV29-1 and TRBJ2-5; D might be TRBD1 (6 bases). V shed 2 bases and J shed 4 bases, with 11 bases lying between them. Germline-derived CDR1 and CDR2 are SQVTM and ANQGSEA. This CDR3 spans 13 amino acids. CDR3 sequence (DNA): TGCAGCGTTGAACTAGTGGGGGCAGAGACCCAGTACTTC. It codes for CSVELVGAETQYF. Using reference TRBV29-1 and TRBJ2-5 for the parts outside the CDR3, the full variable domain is SAVISQKPSRDICQRGTSLTIQCQVDSQVTMMFWYRQQPGQSLTLIATANQGSEATYESGFVIDKFPISRPNLTFSTLTVSNMSPEDSSIYLCSVELVGAETQYFGPGTRLLVL.

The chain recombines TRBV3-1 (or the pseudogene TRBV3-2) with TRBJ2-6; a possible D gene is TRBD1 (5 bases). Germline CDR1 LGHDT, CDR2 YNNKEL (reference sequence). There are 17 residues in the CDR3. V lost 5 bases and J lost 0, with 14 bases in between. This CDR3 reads CASSSDTGVSGANVLTF. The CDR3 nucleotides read TGTGCCAGCAGCTCCGACACAGGTGTCTCTGGGGCCAACGTCCTGACTTTC.

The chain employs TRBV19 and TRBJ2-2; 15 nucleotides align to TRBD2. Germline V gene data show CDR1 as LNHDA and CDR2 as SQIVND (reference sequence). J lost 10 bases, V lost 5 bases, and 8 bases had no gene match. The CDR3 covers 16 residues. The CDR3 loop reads CASSSRTSGRAAELFF. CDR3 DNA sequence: TGTGCCAGTAGTTCGAGGACTAGCGGGAGGGCCGCGGAGCTGTTTTTT.

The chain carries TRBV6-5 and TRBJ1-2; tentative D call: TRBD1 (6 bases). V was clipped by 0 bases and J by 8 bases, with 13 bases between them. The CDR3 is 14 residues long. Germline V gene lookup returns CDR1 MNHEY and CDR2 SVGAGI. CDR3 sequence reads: CASSYSRGRGGYTF. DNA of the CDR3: TGTGCCAGCAGTTACTCGCGGGGGCGTGGGGGCTACACCTTC.

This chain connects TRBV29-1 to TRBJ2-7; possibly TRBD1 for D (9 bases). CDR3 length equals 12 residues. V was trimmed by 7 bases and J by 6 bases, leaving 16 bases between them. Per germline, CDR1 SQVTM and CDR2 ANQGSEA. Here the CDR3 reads CSAGGDRVEQYF. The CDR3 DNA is TGCAGCGCCGGGGGGGACAGGGTCGAGCAGTACTTC.

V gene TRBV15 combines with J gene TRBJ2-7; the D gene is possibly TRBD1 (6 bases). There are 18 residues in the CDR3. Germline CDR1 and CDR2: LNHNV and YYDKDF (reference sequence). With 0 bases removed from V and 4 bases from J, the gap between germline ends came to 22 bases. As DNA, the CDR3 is TGTGCCACCAGCAGAGATTTGTCATATTTGGGGACAACTTACGAGCAGTACTTC. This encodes CATSRDLSYLGTTYEQYF.

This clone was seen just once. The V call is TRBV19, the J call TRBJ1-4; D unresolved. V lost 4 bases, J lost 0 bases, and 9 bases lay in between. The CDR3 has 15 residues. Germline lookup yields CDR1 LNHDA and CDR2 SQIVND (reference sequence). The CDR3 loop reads CASSRAPATNEKLFF. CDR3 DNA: TGTGCCAGTAGTAGGGCGCCAGCAACTAATGAAAAACTGTTTTTT. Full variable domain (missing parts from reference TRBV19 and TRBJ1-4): DGGITQSPKYLFRKEGQNVTLSCEQNLNHDAMYWYRQDPGQGLRLIYYSQIVNDFQKGDIAEGYSVSREKKESFPLTVTSAQKNPTAFYLCASSRAPATNEKLFFGSGTQLSVL.

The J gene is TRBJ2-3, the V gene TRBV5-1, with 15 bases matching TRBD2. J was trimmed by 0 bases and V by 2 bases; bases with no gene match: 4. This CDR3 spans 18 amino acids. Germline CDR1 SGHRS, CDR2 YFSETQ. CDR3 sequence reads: CASSLGLAGGPSTDTQYF. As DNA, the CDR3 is TGCGCCAGCAGCTTAGGACTAGCGGGGGGGCCGAGCACAGATACGCAGTATTTT.

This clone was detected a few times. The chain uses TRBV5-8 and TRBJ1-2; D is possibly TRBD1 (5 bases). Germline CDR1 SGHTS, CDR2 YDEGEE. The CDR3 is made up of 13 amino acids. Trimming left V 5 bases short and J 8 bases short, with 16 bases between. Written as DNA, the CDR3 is TGTGCCAGCAGTGCGGGGCAGAAAGAAGGCTACACCTTC. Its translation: CASSAGQKEGYTF.

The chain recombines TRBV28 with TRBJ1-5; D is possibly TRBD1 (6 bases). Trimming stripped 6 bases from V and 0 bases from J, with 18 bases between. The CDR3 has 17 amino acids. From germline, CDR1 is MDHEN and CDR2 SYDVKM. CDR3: CASRALGDTYSNQPQHF. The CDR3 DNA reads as TGTGCCAGCAGGGCATTGGGGGACACCTATAGCAATCAGCCCCAGCATTTT.

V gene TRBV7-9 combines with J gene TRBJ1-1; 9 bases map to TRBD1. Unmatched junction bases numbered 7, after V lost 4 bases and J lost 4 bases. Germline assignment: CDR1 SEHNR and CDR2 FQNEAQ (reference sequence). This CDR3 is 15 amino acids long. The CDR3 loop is CASSSTGGRGTEAFF. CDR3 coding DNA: TGTGCCAGCAGCTCCACAGGGGGCCGAGGCACTGAAGCTTTCTTT.

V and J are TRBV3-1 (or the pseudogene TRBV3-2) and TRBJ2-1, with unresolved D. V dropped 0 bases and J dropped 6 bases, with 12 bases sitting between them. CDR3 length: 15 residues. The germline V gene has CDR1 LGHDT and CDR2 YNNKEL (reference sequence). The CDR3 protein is CASSQDGVRTNEQFF. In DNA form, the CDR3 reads TGTGCCAGCAGCCAAGATGGTGTTAGAACCAATGAGCAGTTCTTC.

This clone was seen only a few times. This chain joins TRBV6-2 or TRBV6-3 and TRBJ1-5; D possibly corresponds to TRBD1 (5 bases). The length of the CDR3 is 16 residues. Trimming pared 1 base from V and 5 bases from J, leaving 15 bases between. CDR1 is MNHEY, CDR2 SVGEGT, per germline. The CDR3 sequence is CASSYYPWQGDQPQHF. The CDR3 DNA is TGTGCCAGCAGTTACTACCCATGGCAGGGAGATCAGCCCCAGCATTTT.

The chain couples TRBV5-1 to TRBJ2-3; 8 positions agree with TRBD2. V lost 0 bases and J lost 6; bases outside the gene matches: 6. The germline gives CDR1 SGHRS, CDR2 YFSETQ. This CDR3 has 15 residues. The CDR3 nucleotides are TGCGCCAGCAGCTTGGCGGGGGGGCCGGAGGATACGCAGTATTTT. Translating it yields CASSLAGGPEDTQYF.

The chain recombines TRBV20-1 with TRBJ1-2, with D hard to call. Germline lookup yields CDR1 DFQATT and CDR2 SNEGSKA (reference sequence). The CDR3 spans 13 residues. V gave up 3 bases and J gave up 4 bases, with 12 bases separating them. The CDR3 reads CSASYLRRYGYTF. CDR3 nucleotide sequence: TGCAGTGCTAGTTACCTTAGACGCTATGGCTACACCTTC.

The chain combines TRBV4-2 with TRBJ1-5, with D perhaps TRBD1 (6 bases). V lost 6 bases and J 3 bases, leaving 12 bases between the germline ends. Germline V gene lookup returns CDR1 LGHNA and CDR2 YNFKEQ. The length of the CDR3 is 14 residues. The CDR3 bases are TGTGCCAGCAGTCCCGGGACACACAATCAGCCCCAGCATTTT. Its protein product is CASSPGTHNQPQHF.

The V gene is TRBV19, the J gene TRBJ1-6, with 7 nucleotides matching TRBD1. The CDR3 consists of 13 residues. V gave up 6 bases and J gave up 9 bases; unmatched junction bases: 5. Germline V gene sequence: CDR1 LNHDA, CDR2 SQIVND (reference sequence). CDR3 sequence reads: CASSDRVGSPLHF. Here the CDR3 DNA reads TGTGCCAGTAGCGACAGGGTCGGTTCACCCCTCCACTTT.

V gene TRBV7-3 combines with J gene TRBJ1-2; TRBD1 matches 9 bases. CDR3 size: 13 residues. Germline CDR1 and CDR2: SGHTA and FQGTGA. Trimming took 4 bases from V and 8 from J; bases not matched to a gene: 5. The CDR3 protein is CASSSGQGTGYTF. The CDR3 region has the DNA TGTGCCAGCAGCTCAGGACAGGGGACCGGCTACACCTTC.

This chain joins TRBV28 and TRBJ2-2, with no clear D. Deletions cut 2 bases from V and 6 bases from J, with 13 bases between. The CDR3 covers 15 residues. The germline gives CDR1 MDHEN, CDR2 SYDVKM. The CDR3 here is CASSLSPGWSGELFF. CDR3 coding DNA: TGTGCCAGCAGTTTAAGTCCCGGGTGGTCCGGGGAGCTGTTTTTT.

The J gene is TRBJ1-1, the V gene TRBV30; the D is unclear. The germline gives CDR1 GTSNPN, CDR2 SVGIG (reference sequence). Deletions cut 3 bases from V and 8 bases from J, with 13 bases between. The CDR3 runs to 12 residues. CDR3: CAWRAGPAEAFF. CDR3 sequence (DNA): TGTGCCTGGAGAGCAGGACCCGCGGAAGCTTTCTTT.

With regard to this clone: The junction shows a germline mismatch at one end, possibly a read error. The CDR3 DNA follows: TGCAGCGCTGAAGTCCCGGGCGACACCGGGGAGCTGTTTTTT. Protein: CSAEVPGDTGELFF. The rearrangement uses TRBV29-1 and TRBJ2-2, with unresolved D. CDR3 size: 14 residues. Germline loops: CDR1 SQVTM, CDR2 ANQGSEA.

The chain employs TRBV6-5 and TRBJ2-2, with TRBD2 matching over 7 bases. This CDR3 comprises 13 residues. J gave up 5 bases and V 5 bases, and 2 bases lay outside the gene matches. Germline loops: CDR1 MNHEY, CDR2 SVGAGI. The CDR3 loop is CASSPSGTGELFF. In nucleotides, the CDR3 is TGTGCCAGCAGTCCTAGCGGTACCGGGGAGCTGTTTTTT.

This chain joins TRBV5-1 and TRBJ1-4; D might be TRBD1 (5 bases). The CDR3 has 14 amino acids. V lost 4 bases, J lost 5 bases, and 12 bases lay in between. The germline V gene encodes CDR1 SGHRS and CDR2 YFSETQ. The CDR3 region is CASSPGQGNEKLFF. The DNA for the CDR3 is TGCGCCAGCAGCCCAGGACAAGGAAATGAAAAACTGTTTTTT.

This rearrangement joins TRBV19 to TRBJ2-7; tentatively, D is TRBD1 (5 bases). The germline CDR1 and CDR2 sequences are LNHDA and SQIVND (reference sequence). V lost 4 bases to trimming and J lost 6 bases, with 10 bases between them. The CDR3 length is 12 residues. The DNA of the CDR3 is TGTGCCAGTAGTAACAGGTTTGGCGAGCAGTACTTC. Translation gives CASSNRFGEQYF. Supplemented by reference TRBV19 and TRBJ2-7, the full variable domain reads DGGITQSPKYLFRKEGQNVTLSCEQNLNHDAMYWYRQDPGQGLRLIYYSQIVNDFQKGDIAEGYSVSREKKESFPLTVTSAQKNPTAFYLCASSNRFGEQYFGPGTRLTVT.

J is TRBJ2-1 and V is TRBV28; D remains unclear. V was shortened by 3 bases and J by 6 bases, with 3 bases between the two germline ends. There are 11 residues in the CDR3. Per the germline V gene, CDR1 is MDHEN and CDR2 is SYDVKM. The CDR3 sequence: CASSLFNEQFF. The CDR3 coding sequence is TGTGCCAGCAGTTTGTTCAATGAGCAGTTCTTC.

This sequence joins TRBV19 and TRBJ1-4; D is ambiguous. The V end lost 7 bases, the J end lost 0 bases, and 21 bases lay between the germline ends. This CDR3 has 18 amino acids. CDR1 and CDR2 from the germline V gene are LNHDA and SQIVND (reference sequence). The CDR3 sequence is CASTTSGRAVATNEKLFF. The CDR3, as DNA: TGTGCCAGTACCACTTCGGGGAGGGCGGTCGCAACTAATGAAAAACTGTTTTTT.

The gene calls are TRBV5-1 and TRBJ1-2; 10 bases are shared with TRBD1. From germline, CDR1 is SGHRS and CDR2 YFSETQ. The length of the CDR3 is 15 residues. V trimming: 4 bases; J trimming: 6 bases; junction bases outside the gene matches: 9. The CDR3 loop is CASSTTGGGWDGYTF. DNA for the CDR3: TGCGCCAGCAGCACGACAGGGGGCGGATGGGATGGCTACACCTTC.

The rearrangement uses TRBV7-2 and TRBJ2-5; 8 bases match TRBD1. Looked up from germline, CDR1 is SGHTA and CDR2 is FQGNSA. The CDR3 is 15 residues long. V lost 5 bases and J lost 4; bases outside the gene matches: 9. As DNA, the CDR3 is TGTGCCAGCAGCCTTTGGACAGGGTCAGGAGAGACCCAGTACTTC. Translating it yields CASSLWTGSGETQYF.

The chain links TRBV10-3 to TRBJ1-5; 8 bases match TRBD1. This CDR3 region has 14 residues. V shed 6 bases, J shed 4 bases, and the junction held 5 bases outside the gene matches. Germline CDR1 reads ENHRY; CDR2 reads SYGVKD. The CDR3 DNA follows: TGTGCCATCAGCACGGGACAGGAAAATCAGCCCCAGCATTTT. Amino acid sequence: CAISTGQENQPQHF.

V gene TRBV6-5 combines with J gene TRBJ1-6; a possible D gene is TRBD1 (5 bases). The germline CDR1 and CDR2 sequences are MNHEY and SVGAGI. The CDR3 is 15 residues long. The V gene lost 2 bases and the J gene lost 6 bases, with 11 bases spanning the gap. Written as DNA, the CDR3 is TGTGCCAGCAGTTACGGACAAATGAGTAATTCACCCCTCCACTTT. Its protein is CASSYGQMSNSPLHF.

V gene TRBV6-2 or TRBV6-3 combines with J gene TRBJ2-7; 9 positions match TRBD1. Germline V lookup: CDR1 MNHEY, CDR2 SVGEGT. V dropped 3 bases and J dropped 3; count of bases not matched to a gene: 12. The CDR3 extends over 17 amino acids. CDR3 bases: TGTGCCAGCAGTTATTATCCACCGGGACAGGGCCTCTACGAGCAGTACTTC. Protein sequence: CASSYYPPGQGLYEQYF.

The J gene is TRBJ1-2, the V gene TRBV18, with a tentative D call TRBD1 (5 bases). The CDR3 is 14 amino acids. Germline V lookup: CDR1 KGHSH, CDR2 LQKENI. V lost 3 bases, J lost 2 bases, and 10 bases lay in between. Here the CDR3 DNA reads TGTGCCAGCTCACCGGGGGAGTTGAACTATGGCTACACCTTC. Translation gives CASSPGELNYGYTF.